This record covers a single T cell receptor beta chain. Its specificity is not known. This sample also contains other DNA sequences that code for the same CDR3. This record comes from a study of shared clonotypes between healthy human individuals. Overall study results and limits: Relative to clonotypes present in all four donors, those not shared had lower generation probabilities.

Measured with immunoSEQ multiplex PCR; TCRdb has only the in-frame clones, and not every one. The table has about 520,000 clones, around 96% seen once; the top ten hold 0.055% to 0.075%. The germline CDR1 and CDR2 sequences are MDHEN and SYDVKM. The CDR3 is 13 amino acids. V lost 5 bases and J 0 bases, leaving 7 bases between the germline ends. The chain links TRBV28 to TRBJ1-1; D remains ambiguous. The TCR sequence derives from a woman between 25 and 40 years old in good health. Sequencing was done on a sample of naive CD4+ T cells sorted from blood. Subset meaning: CD45RA+ positively selected. CDR3 amino acids: CASSGPMNTEAFF. The CDR3 region has the DNA TGTGCCAGCAGTGGACCAATGAACACTGAAGCTTTCTTT.